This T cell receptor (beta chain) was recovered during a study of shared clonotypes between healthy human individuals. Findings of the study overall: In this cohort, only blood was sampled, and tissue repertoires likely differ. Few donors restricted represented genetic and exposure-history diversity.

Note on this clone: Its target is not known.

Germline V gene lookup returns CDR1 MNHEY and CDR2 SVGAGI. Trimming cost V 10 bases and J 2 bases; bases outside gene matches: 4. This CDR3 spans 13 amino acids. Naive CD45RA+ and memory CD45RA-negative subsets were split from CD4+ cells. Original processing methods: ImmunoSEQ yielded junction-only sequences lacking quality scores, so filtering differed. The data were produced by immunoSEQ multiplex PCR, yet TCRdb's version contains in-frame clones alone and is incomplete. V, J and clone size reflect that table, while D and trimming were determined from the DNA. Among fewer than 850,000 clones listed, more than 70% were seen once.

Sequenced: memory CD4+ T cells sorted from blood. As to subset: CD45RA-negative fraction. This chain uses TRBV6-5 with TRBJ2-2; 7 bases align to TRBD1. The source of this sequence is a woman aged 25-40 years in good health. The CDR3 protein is CATRTGNTGELFF. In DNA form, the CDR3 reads TGTGCCACAAGGACAGGCAACACCGGGGAGCTGTTTTTT.